Sequencing of this T cell receptor (beta chain) was carried out in a study of siplizumab effects on memory and regulatory T cells (dated by TCRdb to between 2017 and 2020). Looking at the study overall: The study looked at the effect of siplizumab, an anti-CD2 antibody, on alloreactive T-cell subsets in allogeneic mixed lymphocyte reactions made from human PBMCs. Summary of the overall study and its limitations: The cumulative frequency of alloreactive sequences traceable to unstimulated CD4+ memory T cells was significantly reduced by siplizumab. Unstimulated naive T cells appeared to be more diverse than memory T cells, and naive cells seemed to make a substantial contribution to the alloresponse. For roughly 80-97% of proliferating CD4+ or CD8+ clones, no naive or memory phenotype could be assigned. No functional confirmation was obtained for the suppressive function of proliferating Tregs from siplizumab cultures. Sequences below about 10^-5 frequency were poorly captured, so only a minor fraction of alloreactive clones could be mapped to unstimulated subsets. In reactions with siplizumab, an average of about 69% of mappable alloreactive CD4+ clones were Treg-derived, compared with 25% to 30% in control reactions.

Library preparation employed the immunoSEQ multiplex PCR assay. The deep sequencing platform assayed 90,000 to 100,000 TCR templates per sample. Genomic DNA extracted from sorted T cells was used for TCRbeta CDR3 sequencing. The authors' pipeline ran thus. The R programming language was used for the clonal analysis of the TCRbeta CDR3 data. Unstimulated samples were compared with post-reaction CFSE-low samples to define alloreactive CD4+ and CD8+ clones. Regulatory or non-regulatory origin was assigned to alloreactive CD4+ clones by matching of sequences to sorted unstimulated Treg and non-Treg repertoires. Drawn from immuneACCESS, this table holds only the in-frame rearrangements with V and J called that TCRdb kept. Clones are partly lost; checked studies trace under half to an unresolved V gene and leave the rest unexplained. V, J and clone size were drawn from that table, and D and trimming were deduced from the DNA. This sample has about 100,000 clones in its table, and 94% of those were observed once. Clones ranked in the top ten supply less than 1.5% of the sample.

Sorted unstimulated T cells and proliferating T cells recovered from mixed lymphocyte reactions were subjected to TCRbeta CDR3 sequencing. Fresh whole blood from fewer than 11 HLA-typed healthy donors was used to isolate PBMCs. Unstimulated CD4+ non-regulatory T cells were FACS-sorted to map the origin of alloreactive clones. The germline V gene specifies SNHLY as CDR1 and FYNNEI as CDR2. V gives up 8 bases and J gives up 4 bases, and the segment between their germline ends measures 12 bases. Including the terminal cysteine and phenylalanine, the CDR3 comprises 12 residues. CDR3 DNA is the only sequence kept; it has 36 bases, read in frame from the first base. A note on this clone: The antigen it binds to is not known. No qualities accompany the bases; no much larger clone lies one base away.

Sequences were obtained from non-Treg CD4+ T cells sorted from blood. The cell subset or site tag for this specimen amounts to: FACS-sorted unstimulated CD4+ non-regulatory T cells. The sequence derives from a human donor in good health. The chain links TRBV2 with TRBJ2-7, with the D gene too uncertain to name. The sequence in DNA is TGTGCCAGCTCTTTATTCGTATACGAGCAGTACTTC. It translates to CASSLFVYEQYF.